The 26 T cell receptor beta chains in this list originate from one sample, sequenced in a study of brain metastases from non-small cell lung cancer (dated by TCRdb to the late 2010s). The library was generated by the immunoSEQ multiplex PCR assay. TCRdb re-hosts the immuneACCESS table, in-frame sequences only. Its copies lack some clones; in the studies checked, an unresolved V gene accounts for under half of them, and the cause for the rest is not known. This sample is represented by a few thousand clones; about four fifths of them were singletons. 9.1% of the sample belongs to the ten largest clones. Source material: tumor-adjacent normal tissue. The receptor source for this set is a donor at least 40 years old with non-small cell lung cancer.

This chain uses TRBV7-8 with TRBJ2-1, with 11 bases lining up with TRBD2. V dropped 2 bases and J dropped 7; count of bases not matched to a gene: 10. The CDR3 spans 17 residues. CDR1 is SGHVS and CDR2 is FQNEAQ in the germline V gene. The CDR3 bases are TGTGCCAGCAGCTTAACGGCTAGCGGGGGGTCAAGGAATGAGCAGTTCTTC. This codes for CASSLTASGGSRNEQFF. The variable domain in full, completed from reference TRBV7-8 and TRBJ2-1, reads GAGVSQSPRYKVAKRGQDVALRCDPISGHVSLFWYQQALGQGPEFLTYFQNEAQLDKSGLPSDRFFAERPEGSVSTLKIQRTQQEDSAVYLCASSLTASGGSRNEQFFGPGTRLTVL.

The chain recombines TRBV7-6 with TRBJ2-3; D not certain. Trimming cost V 0 bases and J 5 bases, with 12 bases left between them. The CDR3 has 15 residues. CDR1 is SGHVS, CDR2 FNYEAQ, per germline. This chain's CDR3 is CASSLAQAWEDTQYF. The CDR3 DNA reads TGTGCCAGCAGCTTAGCGCAGGCTTGGGAAGATACGCAGTATTTT.

The chain combines TRBV30 with TRBJ2-5; no reliable D call. Deletions cut 4 bases from V and 5 bases from J, with 14 bases between. This CDR3 has 13 amino acids. Germline V gives CDR1 GTSNPN, CDR2 SVGIG (reference sequence). The CDR3 region is CAWNPGRRETQYF. For the CDR3, the DNA is TGTGCCTGGAACCCAGGAAGGCGGGAGACCCAGTACTTC. The whole variable domain, remainder taken from reference TRBV30 and TRBJ2-5, is SQTIHQWPATLVQPVGSPLSLECTVEGTSNPNLYWYRQAAGRGLQLLFYSVGIGQISSEVPQNLSASRPQDRQFILSSKKLLLSDSGFYLCAWNPGRRETQYFGPGTRLLVL.

The chain uses TRBV6-8 and TRBJ1-5; no clear D. The germline V gene has CDR1 MNHGY and CDR2 SAAAGT. V lost 6 bases and J 0 bases, leaving 12 bases between the germline ends. The CDR3 is made up of 15 amino acids. The CDR3: CASRPTSDSNQPQHF. The CDR3 DNA reads as TGTGCCAGCAGGCCGACCAGCGATAGCAATCAGCCCCAGCATTTT.

The gene calls are TRBV6-6 and TRBJ2-7, with 7 positions matching TRBD1. J gave up 2 bases and V 5 bases, and 0 bases lay outside the gene matches. The CDR3 runs to 12 residues. Germline V lookup: CDR1 MNHNY, CDR2 SVGAGI (reference sequence). CDR3 coding DNA: TGTGCCAGCAGTGGACAGGCCTACGAGCAGTACTTC. This codes for CASSGQAYEQYF.

Comments on this clone: The identical CDR3 is also encoded by other nucleotide sequences in the sample. The rearrangement uses TRBV2 and TRBJ1-3; a possible D gene is TRBD1 (6 bases). The CDR3 loop spans 13 amino acids. Germline values: CDR1 SNHLY, CDR2 FYNNEI. Trimming removed 6 bases from V and 7 bases from J, with 13 bases in between. CDR3 amino acids: CASRVGQWNTIYF. In DNA, the CDR3 is TGTGCCAGCAGGGTAGGACAGTGGAACACCATATATTTT.

The chain couples TRBV28 to TRBJ2-7, with D maybe TRBD2 (5 bases). CDR3 size: 15 residues. CDR1 and CDR2 (germline): MDHEN, SYDVKM. V was shortened by 1 base and J by 1 base, with 11 bases between the two germline ends. CDR3 sequence reads: CASSLSSDWSYEQYF. The CDR3 coding sequence is TGTGCCAGCAGTTTATCCTCGGACTGGTCCTACGAGCAGTACTTC.

The V gene is TRBV18, the J gene TRBJ2-2, with 11 bases that match TRBD2. This CDR3 is built from 15 residues. CDR1 is KGHSH, CDR2 LQKENI, per germline. The ends lost 0 bases at V and 10 bases at J; junction bases unmatched: 4. DNA of the CDR3: TGTGCCAGCTCACCACCGCTAGCGGGAGGAACGGAGCTGTTTTTT. It translates to CASSPPLAGGTELFF.

Turning to this clone: One end of the junction varies from germline; a read error may be responsible. CDR3 protein: CASNRYYSSSYEKYF. CDR3 in DNA: TGCGCCAGCAACCGGTATTACTCGAGCTCCTACGAGAAGTACTTC. This chain links TRBV4-3 with TRBJ2-7, with D unresolved. There are 15 residues in the CDR3. Germline CDR1 reads LGHNA; CDR2 reads YSLEER.

A remark on this clone: The junction departs from the called germline gene at one end, perhaps through a read error. V is TRBV7-8 and J is TRBJ1-6, with D possibly being TRBD1 (5 bases). The CDR3 is 16 residues long. Per the germline V gene, CDR1 is SGHVS and CDR2 is FQNEAQ. In DNA, the CDR3 is TGTGCCAGCAGCTTCGAGTCGTCAGGGAATAATTCACCCCTTCACTTT. Its translation is CASSFESSGNNSPLHF.

The rearrangement joins TRBV29-1 to TRBJ1-1; the D gene is possibly TRBD1 (5 bases). CDR1 is SQVTM and CDR2 is ANQGSEA in the germline V gene. This CDR3 has 13 residues. Trimming left V 6 bases short and J 7 bases short, with 18 bases between. The chain's CDR3 is CSVRLQESSEAFF. CDR3 DNA: TGCAGCGTCCGCCTACAGGAATCCAGTGAAGCTTTCTTT.

The chain carries TRBV4-3 and TRBJ1-5; D not certain. This CDR3 region has 14 residues. Germline loops: CDR1 LGHNA, CDR2 YSLEER. V shed 1 base and J shed 4 bases, with 8 bases lying between them. The CDR3 sequence is CASSQGSGNQPQHF. CDR3 DNA sequence: TGCGCCAGCAGCCAAGGGAGCGGAAATCAGCCCCAGCATTTT.

This chain connects TRBV6-5 to TRBJ2-3; maybe TRBD1 (5 bases). Between the trimmed V and J ends, which lost 10 bases and 3 bases, there was a span of 14 bases. The CDR3 is 13 residues long. Germline V gene lookup returns CDR1 MNHEY and CDR2 SVGAGI. CDR3 in amino acids: CANRWEGTDTQYF. The CDR3 DNA reads as TGTGCCAACAGGTGGGAAGGGACAGATACGCAGTATTTT.

This chain joins TRBV18 and TRBJ2-4; D call uncertain. CDR1 and CDR2 from the germline V gene are KGHSH and LQKENI. The CDR3 is 15 amino acids. V lost 5 bases to trimming and J lost 1 base, with 12 bases between them. CDR3 loop: CASSKSGLAKNIQYF. The CDR3 DNA follows: TGTGCCAGCTCAAAGAGTGGCTTGGCCAAAAACATTCAGTACTTC.

Comments on this clone: Other DNA sequences within the sample encode an identical CDR3. V and J are TRBV18 and TRBJ2-3; D remains ambiguous. Looked up from germline, CDR1 is KGHSH and CDR2 is LQKENI. V was clipped by 4 bases and J by 2 bases, with 10 bases between them. The CDR3 has 14 residues. The CDR3 DNA reads as TGTGCCAGCTCACTGACGGCGGCCACAGATACGCAGTATTTT. Translation: CASSLTAATDTQYF. Full variable domain (remainder filled in from reference TRBV18 and TRBJ2-3): NAGVMQNPRHLVRRRGQEARLRCSPMKGHSHVYWYRQLPEEGLKFMVYLQKENIIDESGMPKERFSAEFPKEGPSILRIQQVVRGDSAAYFCASSLTAATDTQYFGPGTRLTVL.

This clone was seen once. The chain links TRBV3-1 (or the pseudogene TRBV3-2) to TRBJ1-2, with TRBD1 matching 11 bases. CDR1 and CDR2 (germline): LGHDT, YNNKEL (reference sequence). J was trimmed by 7 bases and V by 0 bases; bases with no gene match: 4. The CDR3 contains 15 residues. The DNA of the CDR3 is TGTGCCAGCAGCCAAGACGGGACAGGGGGAAGTGGCTACACCTTC. Amino acid sequence: CASSQDGTGGSGYTF.

The rearrangement joins TRBV11-2 to TRBJ1-2; 7 bases match TRBD1. The length of the CDR3 is 11 residues. CDR1 is SGHAT and CDR2 is FQNNGV in the germline V gene. The V gene end was trimmed by 5 bases and the J gene end by 14 bases; junction bases not matched to a gene: 8. The CDR3 DNA reads as TGTGCCAGCAGCCCCCGTAGGGGGCAAACCTTC. Protein product: CASSPRRGQTF.

The chain uses TRBV7-2 and TRBJ2-1; the match to TRBD2 covers 9 bases. The CDR3 has 15 amino acids. The V and J ends lost 1 base and 10 bases, in that order; junction bases with no gene match: 8. CDR1 and CDR2 (germline): SGHTA, FQGNSA. This CDR3 reads CASSLGGGGAREQFF. The CDR3 coding sequence is TGTGCCAGCAGCTTAGGCGGCGGGGGGGCGAGGGAGCAGTTCTTC.

With regard to this clone: The junction departs from germline at one end; a sequencing error may be responsible. The same CDR3 is also encoded by other DNA sequences in this sample. The chain carries TRBV5-6 and TRBJ2-2; weak D call: TRBD2 (5 bases). The CDR3 runs 17 residues. Germline CDR1 reads SGHDT; CDR2 reads YYEEEE. The CDR3 sequence: CASSSWVRALNTGELFF. As DNA, the CDR3 is TGTGCCAGTAGCTCCTGGGTGCGGGCCTTGAACACCGGGGAGCTGTTTTTT.

The chain combines TRBV5-1 with TRBJ1-1; tentatively, D is TRBD1 (5 bases). CDR1 and CDR2 from the germline V gene are SGHRS and YFSETQ. The ends were cut back, 2 bases at V and 4 bases at J, with 21 bases in the middle. The CDR3 runs 17 residues. The CDR3 region is CASSLFKIGHWPTEAFF. For the CDR3, the DNA is TGCGCCAGCAGCTTATTTAAGATCGGACACTGGCCCACTGAAGCTTTCTTT.

V and J are TRBV13 and TRBJ2-7; 16 positions match TRBD2. The CDR3 consists of 18 residues. The V segment lost 5 bases and the J segment 5 bases; nucleotides outside the gene matches: 12. Germline V gives CDR1 PRHDT, CDR2 FYEKMQ (reference sequence). The CDR3 is CASSRTGTSGGVRHEQYF. The CDR3 DNA follows: TGTGCCAGCAGCAGAACCGGGACTAGCGGGGGGGTACGACACGAGCAGTACTTC.

This clone appeared once. The chain has TRBV6-2 or TRBV6-3 and TRBJ2-7; the match to TRBD1 covers 8 bases. The CDR3 is 15 amino acids. V was clipped by 5 bases and J by 3 bases; unmatched bases: 9. Germline assignment: CDR1 MNHEY and CDR2 SVGEGT. The CDR3 loop reads CASSTPQGAGYEQYF. The DNA of the CDR3 is TGTGCCAGCAGTACCCCCCAGGGGGCGGGCTACGAGCAGTACTTC.

The chain joins TRBV5-4 to TRBJ2-7; D remains ambiguous. The V end was cut by 0 bases, the J end by 2 bases, with 15 bases between. Germline CDR1 and CDR2: SGHNT and YYREEE (reference sequence). The CDR3 has 16 amino acids. CDR3: CASSLGGNPNPYEQYF. DNA for the CDR3: TGTGCCAGCAGCTTGGGGGGAAACCCAAACCCCTACGAGCAGTACTTC.

The chain carries TRBV30 and TRBJ2-7; no reliable D call. The V end was cut by 2 bases, the J end by 7 bases, with 9 bases between. Germline CDR1 and CDR2: GTSNPN and SVGIG (reference sequence). The CDR3 has 11 amino acids. The CDR3 region is CAWSSLAEQYF. The CDR3 DNA follows: TGTGCCTGGAGTAGCCTGGCGGAGCAGTACTTC. Full variable domain (outside the CDR3, taken from reference TRBV30 and TRBJ2-7): SQTIHQWPATLVQPVGSPLSLECTVEGTSNPNLYWYRQAAGRGLQLLFYSVGIGQISSEVPQNLSASRPQDRQFILSSKKLLLSDSGFYLCAWSSLAEQYFGPGTRLTVT.

The chain joins TRBV6-5 to TRBJ2-7; D is possibly TRBD1 or TRBD2 (6 bases each). Trimming shortened V by 6 bases and J by 3 bases, and 12 bases separated the two germline ends. The CDR3 is 13 amino acids. Germline V gives CDR1 MNHEY, CDR2 SVGAGI. CDR3 loop: CASRLKGGYEQYF. The DNA of the CDR3 is TGTGCCAGCAGGTTAAAGGGGGGCTACGAGCAGTACTTC.

This chain joins TRBV4-3 and TRBJ2-1, with D possibly being TRBD1 or TRBD2 (6 bases each). Germline V lookup: CDR1 LGHNA, CDR2 YSLEER. V lost 4 bases, J lost 8 bases, and 24 bases lay in between. The CDR3 loop spans 17 amino acids. The DNA for the CDR3 is TGCGCCAGCAGCCGAAAGGGGGGCGGCCCTTATGACGATGAGCAGTTCTTC. Amino acid sequence: CASSRKGGGPYDDEQFF.